This T cell receptor (beta chain) was sequenced during a study of blood T cell repertoires in COVID-19. This CDR3 is 18 amino acids long. Germline lookup yields CDR1 SGHDN and CDR2 FVKESK. V lost 0 bases and J lost 0, with 16 bases in between. TCRdb's table, derived via immunoSEQ multiplex PCR, lists solely in-frame clones and lacks some. This table holds about 200,000 clones, about nine tenths found once. This receptor was taken from a woman in her twenties or thirties with acute COVID-19. Sequenced: PBMCs or T cells enriched from blood (not recorded which). The rearrangement links TRBV14 to TRBJ2-3; tentative D call: TRBD1 (6 bases). This CDR3 is CASSQERPGDESTDTQYF. CDR3 bases: TGTGCCAGCAGCCAAGAACGTCCAGGGGATGAGAGCACAGATACGCAGTATTTT. Complete variable domain (other parts from reference TRBV14 and TRBJ2-3): EAGVTQFPSHSVIEKGQTVTLRCDPISGHDNLYWYRRVMGKEIKFLLHFVKESKQDESGMPNNRFLAERTGGTYSTLKVQPAELEDSGVYFCASSQERPGDESTDTQYFGPGTRLTVL.